This T cell receptor beta chain stems from a study of blood T cell repertoires in COVID-19. On the study more broadly: Samples came from the United States, Italy and Spain, spanning acute and convalescent COVID-19. T cells, B-cell-depleted T cells, or PBMCs supplied cDNA or gDNA.

In the original workflow: Reference gene primers were amplified, and this amplification served to estimate nucleated cell counts. Measured with immunoSEQ multiplex PCR; TCRdb has only the in-frame clones, and not every one. V and J calls plus clone size are reproduced from that table; the DNA served to infer D and trimming. The data hold roughly 83,000 clones, with roughly 88% observed a single time. This CDR3 is built from 15 residues. V lost 4 bases to trimming and J lost 4 bases; unmatched junction nucleotides: 9. Germline V gene data show CDR1 as SEHNR and CDR2 as FQNEAQ (reference sequence). The TCR originated in a man in his fifties or sixties with active COVID-19. The sequenced material came from peripheral blood. The chain recombines TRBV7-9 with TRBJ2-5; 7 nucleotides match TRBD2. This CDR3 is CASSSKRTGGETQYF. The CDR3 DNA reads as TGTGCCAGCAGCTCTAAGCGGACGGGAGGAGAGACCCAGTACTTC. Full variable domain (remainder filled in from reference TRBV7-9 and TRBJ2-5): DTGVSQNPRHKITKRGQNVTFRCDPISEHNRLYWYRQTLGQGPEFLTYFQNEAQLEKSRLLSDRFSAERPKGSFSTLEIQRTEQGDSAMYLCASSSKRTGGETQYFGPGTRLLVL.